This T cell receptor beta chain was observed in a study of vaccination effects on CD4 cells after COVID-19 (dated 2022 in TCRdb). For context, the study as a whole: In the ViraFEST assay, PBMC were stimulated with viral peptide pools, and antigen-specific CD4+ T cell clonotypes were then identified by expansion using TCR sequencing. The study compared SARS-CoV-2 spike-specific CD4+ TCR repertoires before and after mRNA vaccination in COVID-19 convalescent patients and infection-naive vaccine recipients. A total of nine to ten COVID-19 convalescent patients and a handful of SARS-CoV-2-naive healthy vaccine recipients were included in the full study. Each participant received two doses of an mRNA SARS-CoV-2 vaccine, either BNT162b2 or mRNA-1273. In a couple of convalescent patients, pre-vaccine samples were collected 16 days and one week ahead of the first dose, 142 and 148 days after COVID-19 diagnosis. Cultures from other donors in the study were sequenced with the Oncomine TCR Beta short-read assay on an Illumina iSeq 100. A few million PBMC per well were cultured with about 9.6 ug/ml peptides in IMDM containing around 5.3% human AB serum, approximately 10 IU/ml IL-2 and gentamicin. Broad study findings and their caveats: Among convalescent patients, the spike-reactive repertoire after vaccination was made up mainly of new vaccine-induced clones that were largely distinct from the clones induced by infection. Limitations of the study were the small number of convalescent patients and the absence of early post-infection timepoints. Both infection-induced and vaccine-induced clones contracted markedly at late post-vaccination timepoints, which is consistent with waning T cell responses.

V loses 4 bases at its end and J loses 2 bases; junction bases beyond the gene matches: 10. Taken from cysteine to phenylalanine, the CDR3 has 16 residues. Only the CDR3 part of the read is kept: 48 bases, read in frame from the first base. Via the germline V gene, CDR1 is LGHNA and CDR2 YNFKEQ. Comment on this clone: The target of this receptor is not known. No much larger clone exists at a distance of one base, and base qualities are not known.

After less than 13 days of culture, CD4+ T cells were isolated with the EasySep CD4+ T cell isolation kit. PCR-confirmed SARS-CoV-2 infection had occurred in convalescent patients between March and December 2020, before the Alpha, Beta and Delta variants emerged in the United States. On days 3 and 7, half of the culture medium was replaced with fresh IL-2-containing medium. Unless noted otherwise, every peptide stimulation condition was cultured in triplicate wells. PBMC were separated from whole blood using Ficoll-Paque Plus gradient centrifugation and were then either cryopreserved at -140C or used fresh. The QIAamp micro DNA kit was used to extract genomic DNA from the cultured CD4+ T cells. Receptor amplification or capture employed the immunoSEQ multiplex PCR assay. DNA from the cultured, isolated CD4+ T cells was subjected to TCR beta CDR3 sequencing. In the source study's methods: Non-productive TCR sequences were discarded, and reads were trimmed to the CDR3 region, with only CDR3s of 7 or more amino acids retained. Antigen-specific clonotypes were identified with the MANAFEST web app by comparing expansion in peptide wells against reference cultures. To count as positive, a clone had to show expansion at FDR<0.05 compared with the reference and with all other wells, an odds ratio above 5, and a frequency above 0.1% in two replicate wells. A clonotype was defined as cross-reactive if the clonotype was significantly expanded both in SARS-CoV-2 spike wells and in at least one common cold coronavirus spike condition. Using the stringdist R package, CDR3 similarity was measured by Levenshtein distance, and unrooted trees were constructed with ape in R 3.6.1. Imported from immuneACCESS, the table was reduced by TCRdb to in-frame sequences with V and J called. These copies leave out some clones; in studies compared against another copy, an unresolved V gene accounts for under half, and the cause of the remainder is not known. V, J and clone size derive from that table, while D and trimming were established from the DNA sequence. The sample profile shows under 50,000 clones; around 70% of them were found once. Around 7.9% of the sample comes from the top ten.

The chain employs TRBV4-2 and TRBJ2-7; 8 middle bases align to TRBD1. The sequences come from CD4+ T cells from PBMCs cultured without peptide, collected before COVID-19 vaccination. This TCR was sampled from a human donor who had a prior SARS-CoV-2 infection. CDR3 region: CASSLGPGTGTYEQYF. Read as DNA, the sequence is TGTGCCAGCAGCCTGGGGCCAGGGACAGGCACCTACGAGCAGTACTTC.